Below, 19 T cell receptor beta chains from the same sample are listed, as sequenced in a study of cytomegalovirus exposure and HLA in healthy donors (dated by TCRdb to about 2017). The method behind the library was the immunoSEQ multiplex PCR assay. A mixture of 60 forward primers for TCR Vbeta segments and 13 reverse primers for TCR Jbeta segments was used in the multiplex PCR. As stored in TCRdb, this immuneACCESS dataset retains in-frame rearrangements with V and J assigned. A fraction of the clones does not appear; measured against another copy, unresolved V genes explain less than half of the discrepancy, and the remainder lacks a known reason. The sample yields under 150,000 clones; 75% to 85% were counted once. Of the sample, roughly 6.2% falls within the top ten clones. The specimen sequenced was PBMCs. The receptors were gathered from a woman aged 40 to 49 in good health and CMV-seropositive.

V gene TRBV27 combines with J gene TRBJ2-5; TRBD1 aligns across 8 bases. The end of the DNA aligns better with TRBJ2-7, so the J call may be wrong. Per the germline V gene, CDR1 is MNHEY and CDR2 is SMNVEV (reference sequence). This CDR3 has 15 amino acids. As DNA, the CDR3 is TGTGCCAGCAGTCCCCGGACAGGGTCCCTCTACGAGCAGTACTTC. Translation gives CASSPRTGSLYEQYF.

The V call is TRBV2, the J call TRBJ2-5, with D possibly being TRBD2 (5 bases). CDR1 is SNHLY and CDR2 is FYNNEI in the germline V gene. The CDR3 consists of 14 residues. V was shortened by 6 bases and J by 5 bases, with 16 bases between the two germline ends. The CDR3 bases are TGTGCCAGCAGCTCCTGGGCCCGAGGGGAGACCCAGTACTTC. This gives the protein CASSSWARGETQYF.

This rearrangement joins TRBV9 to TRBJ1-2; D not resolved. V gave up 4 bases and J gave up 3 bases, with 13 bases separating them. The germline CDR1 and CDR2 sequences are SGDLS and YYNGEE. The CDR3 is 14 amino acids. CDR3 in DNA: TGTGCCAGCAGCCCCGTCGACGGGGACTATGGCTACACCTTC. Its protein is CASSPVDGDYGYTF.

J is TRBJ1-1 and V is TRBV15; 7 bases align to TRBD1. V gave up 5 bases and J gave up 4 bases; unmatched junction bases: 7. CDR1 is LNHNV, CDR2 YYDKDF, per germline (reference sequence). This CDR3 has 14 amino acids. Written as DNA, the CDR3 is TGTGCCACCAGCCGGGGACAGTGGAGCACTGAAGCTTTCTTT. Its protein is CATSRGQWSTEAFF. The whole variable domain, filled in from reference TRBV15 and TRBJ1-1, reads DAMVIQNPRYQVTQFGKPVTLSCSQTLNHNVMYWYQQKSSQAPKLLFHYYDKDFNNEADTPDNFQSRRPNTSFCFLDIRSPGLGDTAMYLCATSRGQWSTEAFFGQGTRLTVV.

The rearrangement joins TRBV5-1 to TRBJ2-7; 10 nucleotides line up with TRBD2. The CDR3 has 16 amino acids. Germline CDR1 SGHRS, CDR2 YFSETQ. The V gene end was trimmed by 3 bases and the J gene end by 1 base; junction bases not matched to a gene: 7. The CDR3 coding sequence is TGCGCCAGCAGCTCCTCTAGCGGGAGCCTGTCCTACGAGCAGTACTTC. Its protein product is CASSSSSGSLSYEQYF.

The J gene is TRBJ1-4, the V gene TRBV7-8; TRBD1 might be the D (6 bases). The germline V gene encodes CDR1 SGHVS and CDR2 FQNEAQ. The CDR3 runs 13 residues. The ends were cut back, 5 bases at V and 15 bases at J, with 19 bases in the middle. CDR3 DNA: TGTGCCAGCAGCACATACCTGGTACAGGGTGTGTTTTTT. Encoded protein: CASSTYLVQGVFF.

The V call is TRBV4-1, the J call TRBJ2-5; 7 nucleotides match TRBD1. The germline gives CDR1 MGHRA, CDR2 YSYEKL. The J segment lost 5 bases and the V segment lost 3 bases, leaving 15 bases of the junction unmatched. This CDR3 is built from 17 residues. The DNA for the CDR3 is TGCGCCAGCAGCCACTCTCTAGGACAGGCCCCGGAGGAGACCCAGTACTTC. It yields the protein CASSHSLGQAPEETQYF.

A note on this clone: At one end, the junction sequence differs from germline, possibly due to a read error. V gene TRBV2 combines with J gene TRBJ1-4; TRBD1 might be the D (6 bases). The CDR3 runs to 19 residues. Looked up from germline, CDR1 is SNHLY and CDR2 is FYNNEI. The CDR3 coding sequence is TGTGCCAGCAGTGAAGCACTCCCCCACAGACAGGCTCCGAGAAGGGGTACTGTTTTT. It yields the protein CASSEALPHRQAPRRGTVF.

The rearrangement links TRBV7-9 to TRBJ1-5; possible D gene TRBD1, 6 bases. Trimming cost V 4 bases and J 7 bases, with 11 bases left between them. Germline CDR1 is SEHNR and CDR2 is FQNEAQ (reference sequence). The CDR3 is 13 amino acids. CDR3: CASSSQGRQPQHF. The CDR3 DNA sequence: TGTGCCAGCAGCTCCCAGGGGCGGCAGCCCCAGCATTTT.

This clone has only a few counts. V is TRBV15 and J is TRBJ1-5, with 7 bases fitting TRBD1. V was clipped by 0 bases and J by 7 bases; unmatched bases: 9. CDR3 length: 16 residues. Germline CDR1 LNHNV, CDR2 YYDKDF (reference sequence). The CDR3 protein is CATSRDGRGSGQPQHF. CDR3 DNA sequence: TGTGCCACCAGCAGAGATGGCAGGGGGTCGGGACAGCCCCAGCATTTT.

This chain joins TRBV19 and TRBJ1-1, with D possibly TRBD1 on 6 matching bases. The CDR3 consists of 13 residues. Germline CDR1 is LNHDA and CDR2 is SQIVND (reference sequence). V was shortened by 7 bases and J by 4 bases, with 13 bases between the two germline ends. DNA for the CDR3: TGTGCCAGTAAGGGGGATCGGCCCACTGAAGCTTTCTTT. It specifies CASKGDRPTEAFF.

Points on this clone: The same CDR3 is also encoded by other DNA sequences in this sample. The chain combines TRBV6-1 with TRBJ2-3; 9 positions match TRBD1. After removal of 3 bases from V and 4 bases from J, the junction contained 5 bases not matched to a gene. The CDR3 is 15 residues long. The V gene's germline CDR1 is MNHNS and CDR2 SASEGT. CDR3 protein: CASSESTGGPDTQYF. As DNA, the CDR3 is TGTGCCAGCAGTGAGTCTACAGGGGGCCCAGATACGCAGTATTTT.

The chain joins TRBV11-3 to TRBJ2-7; the match to TRBD1 covers 8 bases. The CDR3 consists of 14 residues. CDR1 SGHNT and CDR2 YENEEA come from the germline V gene. V shed 1 base and J 6 bases; nucleotides not matched to a gene: 5. The CDR3 DNA is TGTGCCAGCAGCTTAGGGACAGGGCGGCGCGAGCAGTACTTC. Translated: CASSLGTGRREQYF. Based on the CDR3 plus reference TRBV11-3 and TRBJ2-7, the full variable domain is EAGVVQSPRYKIIEKKQPVAFWCNPISGHNTLYWYLQNLGQGPELLIRYENEEAVDDSQLPKDRFSAERLKGVDSTLKIQPAELGDSAVYLCASSLGTGRREQYFGPGTRLTVT.

As concerns this clone: Compared with germline, one end of the junction differs, possibly owing to a read error. The same CDR3 also results from other DNA sequences found in this sample. This chain links TRBV6-5 with TRBJ1-2, with D perhaps TRBD1 (5 bases). Per germline, CDR1 MNHEY and CDR2 SVGAGI. This CDR3 spans 13 amino acids. The CDR3 here is CASSYDRNYGYTF. The CDR3 nucleotides are TGTGCCAGCAGCTACGACAGAAACTACGGCTACACCTTC.

The V gene is TRBV6-5, the J gene TRBJ2-3, with 8 nucleotides matching TRBD2. Trimming cost V 0 bases and J 2 bases; bases outside gene matches: 4. CDR3 size: 16 residues. Germline lookup yields CDR1 MNHEY and CDR2 SVGAGI. The CDR3 sequence: CASSYSPGGITDTQYF. CDR3 bases: TGTGCCAGCAGTTACTCTCCGGGAGGGATCACAGATACGCAGTATTTT.

V usage is TRBV19 and J usage is TRBJ1-4; 8 nucleotides line up with TRBD1. Per germline, CDR1 LNHDA and CDR2 SQIVND (reference sequence). With 5 bases clipped from V and 10 bases from J, the junction kept 12 bases outside the gene matches. The CDR3 is made up of 15 amino acids. In DNA, the CDR3 is TGTGCCAGTAGTGCCCCGGGACAGGCAACCCTAAAACTGTTTTTT. It yields the protein CASSAPGQATLKLFF.

Notes on this clone: An end of the junction differs from the germline gene, which may be a read error. The chain is built from TRBV6-1 and TRBJ2-1; weak D call: TRBD1 (5 bases). This CDR3 contains 13 residues. Germline loops: CDR1 MNHNS, CDR2 SASEGT. DNA for the CDR3: TGTGCCAGCAGCTTACAGGAGTACAATGGGCAGTTCTTC. It specifies CASSLQEYNGQFF.

V is TRBV6-5 and J is TRBJ1-1; D remains ambiguous. Between the trimmed V and J ends, which lost 4 bases and 9 bases, there was a span of 9 bases. Germline CDR1 MNHEY, CDR2 SVGAGI. The CDR3 totals 11 residues. The DNA of the CDR3 is TGTGCCAGCAGTTTTGCAGGTAAAGCTTTCTTT. This codes for CASSFAGKAFF.

This clone was observed a few times. The gene calls are TRBV11-3 and TRBJ2-1; TRBD2 aligns across 7 bases. This CDR3 has 15 residues. Germline V lookup: CDR1 SGHNT, CDR2 YENEEA. With 1 base clipped from V and 10 bases from J, the junction kept 10 bases outside the gene matches. CDR3 loop: CASSLAAGSGGEQFF. CDR3 nucleotides: TGTGCCAGCAGCTTAGCGGCAGGGTCCGGGGGGGAGCAGTTCTTC.